This T cell receptor beta chain was recovered during a study of T cell changes during pregnancy in multiple sclerosis. Sequenced by immunoSEQ multiplex PCR; TCRdb stores in-frame clones only, minus some. The sample has 80,000 to 130,000 clones; 90% to 95% are singletons. CDR3 length equals 14 residues. Germline loops: CDR1 MNHNS, CDR2 SASEGT. Germline trimming cut 10 bases from V and 7 bases from J; bases unmatched to any gene: 12. A single count supports this clone. This clonotype originated in a female donor with multiple sclerosis, enrolled in a pregnancy study. V usage is TRBV6-1 and J usage is TRBJ2-3, with 9 bases lining up with TRBD2. This specimen was peripheral blood, taken before pregnancy. The CDR3 sequence is CAIRLSGSMNTQYF. As DNA, the CDR3 is TGTGCCATCAGGCTTAGCGGGAGTATGAATACGCAGTATTTT.